The subject of this entry is one TCR beta chain. The data derive from a study of blood T cell repertoires in COVID-19. In the study overall: The United States, Italy and Spain were the sources of the acute and convalescent COVID-19 samples.

V shed 6 bases and J 5 bases; nucleotides not matched to a gene: 10. The CDR3 length is 15 residues. Germline V gene sequence: CDR1 MNHEY, CDR2 SMNVEV (reference sequence). TCRdb's copy holds only in-frame clones and misses some; the assay was immunoSEQ multiplex PCR. The sample shows 190,000 or so clones, around nine tenths of them seen only once. The specimen sequenced was peripheral blood. This chain uses TRBV27 with TRBJ2-5, with 9 positions matching TRBD2. The receptor was derived from a woman under 30 who had recovered from COVID-19. The DNA of the CDR3 is TGTGCCAGCAGCGGCTTAGCGGGAGCTCACGAGACCCAGTACTTC. It specifies CASSGLAGAHETQYF.